The source of this T cell receptor beta chain is a study of OX40 agonist ivuxolimab in advanced cancers. Germline V lookup: CDR1 GTSNPN, CDR2 SVGIG (reference sequence). Deletions cut 7 bases from V and 5 bases from J, with 14 bases between. The CDR3 loop spans 13 amino acids. Libraries were prepared by immunoSEQ multiplex PCR; TCRdb keeps only in-frame clonotypes and omits some of them. The sample includes tens of thousands of clones, 75% to 90% seen only once; the top ten take around 1.7%. The V and J genes are TRBV30 and TRBJ2-2, with D unresolved. The clonotype was recovered from an adult with an advanced solid tumor such as melanoma, head and neck, liver or kidney cancer. The sequences come from CD4+ or CD8+ T cells sorted from blood, collected in a trial of the OX40 agonist ivuxolimab. CDR3 protein: CAFRKGATGELFF. Here the CDR3 DNA reads TGTGCCTTTAGAAAAGGAGCTACCGGGGAGCTGTTTTTT.